Following are 3 T cell receptor beta chains from one sample sequenced in a study of blood T cells in healthy people across ages. Primers used in a second PCR of roughly 6 to 12 cycles were a sample-barcoded 5' primer and a J-beta primer mix. TCRdb recomputed calls from the 5' RACE reads with MiXCR, one row per CDR3 protein. This table holds about 400,000 distinct CDR3 sequences, 45% to 60% found once. Specimen: blood. The source of these receptors is a man in his sixties in good health.

This chain uses TRBV15 with TRBJ2-1, with 10 bases matching TRBD2. J gave up 6 bases and V 1 base, and 3 bases lay outside the gene matches. Germline V gene lookup returns CDR1 LNHNV and CDR2 YYDKDF (reference sequence). The CDR3 runs 15 residues. Here the CDR3 reads CATSRVGLAANEQFF. Written as DNA, the CDR3 is TGTGCCACCAGCAGAGTAGGACTAGCGGCCAATGAGCAGTTCTTC.

This clonotype was detected only a few times. The CDR3 DNA reads TGTGCCAGCAGTTCGAAGCGGGGGGTGTACAATGAGCAGTTCTTC. Its translation is CASSSKRGVYNEQFF. The chain joins TRBV12-3 or TRBV12-4 to TRBJ2-1, with 9 positions matching TRBD2. The CDR3 has 15 amino acids. The V and J ends lost 4 bases and 4 bases, in that order; junction bases with no gene match: 5.

The rearrangement links TRBV20-1 to TRBJ1-2; D call uncertain. Trimming left V 0 bases short and J 13 bases short, with 21 bases between. The CDR3 runs to 14 residues. The V gene's germline CDR1 is DFQATT and CDR2 SNEGSKA (reference sequence). The chain's CDR3 is CSARDVTGPRHGTF. The CDR3 bases are TGCAGTGCTAGAGACGTAACCGGGCCCCGTCACGGCACCTTC.